This T cell receptor beta chain was sequenced during a study of T cell responses to AZD1222 COVID-19 vaccine. Germline CDR1 SQVTM, CDR2 ANQGSEA. V was cut by 7 bases and J by 8 bases, with 20 bases left in between. The CDR3 runs 13 residues. Sequencing was performed with immunoSEQ multiplex PCR; in TCRdb, only in-frame clones are kept and a portion is missing. Altogether about 150,000 clones are present, around nine tenths being singletons, with the ten largest covering about 1.6%. The material was peripheral blood, obtained 28 days after the second AZD1222 dose. The chain recombines TRBV29-1 with TRBJ1-2; no clear D. This receptor was taken from an adult who received the AZD1222 COVID-19 vaccine. DNA for the CDR3: TGCAGCGCGGAGGTGGTCCGAATGGGGGGCTACACCTTC. It specifies CSAEVVRMGGYTF.